The 23 T cell receptor beta chains below come from one sample, sequenced in a study of T cells after yellow fever vaccination. TCRdb re-called the 5' RACE reads with MiXCR, one entry per CDR3 protein. The sample yields 300,000 to 350,000 distinct CDR3 sequences, roughly a tenth seen once. The sample in question was CD4+ T cells sorted from PBMCs, obtained 45 days after the yellow fever booster vaccination. The receptor set was obtained from a man aged 18 to 29 who received the YFV17D yellow fever vaccine.

To note about this clonotype: This clone may be a read error of a much larger clone one base away. No conserved phenylalanine or tryptophan is present at the end of the CDR3, so a read error is the likely explanation. The chain combines TRBV11-2 with TRBJ1-1; perhaps TRBD1 as D (6 bases). CDR1 and CDR2 from the germline V gene are SGHAT and FQNNGV. CDR3 size: 17 residues. V gave up 0 bases and J gave up 1 base, with 15 bases separating them. The CDR3 nucleotides are TGTGCCAGCAGCTTAGATTGGGTCGCAGGGGCGAACACTGAAGCTTTCTCT. As protein: CASSLDWVAGANTEAFS.

This rearrangement joins TRBV20-1 to TRBJ1-5, with D hard to call. The CDR3 has 12 amino acids. With 6 bases removed from V and 0 bases from J, the gap between germline ends came to 6 bases. Germline V gives CDR1 DFQATT, CDR2 SNEGSKA (reference sequence). The CDR3 DNA reads as TGCAGTGCGATCAGTAGCAATCAGCCCCAGCATTTT. As protein: CSAISSNQPQHF.

This clonotype turned up a few times. The chain carries TRBV5-1 and TRBJ2-7; maybe TRBD1 (6 bases). The ends were cut back, 7 bases at V and 0 bases at J, with 14 bases in the middle. This CDR3 has 14 residues. CDR1 is SGHRS, CDR2 YFSETQ, per germline. CDR3 in DNA: TGCGCCAGCTCACGACAGGATAGCTCCTACGAGCAGTACTTC. Its protein is CASSRQDSSYEQYF. Combining the CDR3 with reference TRBV5-1 and TRBJ2-7 gives the whole variable domain KAGVTQTPRYLIKTRGQQVTLSCSPISGHRSVSWYQQTPGQGLQFLFEYFSETQRNKGNFPGRFSGRQFSNSRSEMNVSTLELGDSALYLCASSRQDSSYEQYFGPGTRLTVT.

In this sample, this clonotype turned up a few times. The rearrangement links TRBV4-1 to TRBJ1-1, with unresolved D. The CDR3 is 16 amino acids. Between the trimmed V and J ends, which lost 2 bases and 3 bases, there was a span of 16 bases. Germline loops: CDR1 MGHRA, CDR2 YSYEKL. The CDR3 here is CASSQYRIGGHTEAFF. For the CDR3, the DNA is TGCGCCAGCAGCCAATACCGAATAGGAGGCCACACTGAAGCTTTCTTT.

This clonotype came up many times. CDR3 DNA sequence: TGCGCCAGCAAGATGGGGGGACGCACAGATACGCAGTATTTT. Residues: CASKMGGRTDTQYF. The J gene is TRBJ2-3, the V gene TRBV5-1, with a possible D match to TRBD2 (6 bases). The CDR3 sequence is 14 residues long. CDR1 SGHRS and CDR2 YFSETQ come from the germline V gene. Trimming pared 6 bases from V and 1 base from J, leaving 12 bases between.

This clonotype appeared many times. This chain joins TRBV24-1 and TRBJ2-2; D perhaps matches TRBD1 (6 bases). V shed 4 bases and J shed 5 bases, with 10 bases lying between them. The CDR3 extends over 14 amino acids. Germline-derived CDR1 and CDR2 are KGHDR and SFDVKD. For the CDR3, the DNA is TGTGCCACCAGTGACCACGACAGGACCGGGGAGCTGTTTTTT. This sequence encodes CATSDHDRTGELFF.

This clonotype was detected a few times. The DNA of the CDR3 is TGTGCCAGCAGCCCTCTGAGGAACAATGAGCAGTTCTTC. Translation: CASSPLRNNEQFF. J is TRBJ2-1 and V is TRBV12-3 or TRBV12-4; no definite D call. The germline V and J ends were trimmed by 6 bases and 5 bases, with 11 bases remaining between them. The CDR3 is 13 residues long.

In this sample, this clonotype turned up a few times. This rearrangement joins TRBV6-5 to TRBJ1-2; D is undetermined. Trimming removed 2 bases from V and 3 bases from J, with 22 bases in between. Germline V CDR1 and CDR2: MNHEY, SVGAGI. This CDR3 spans 18 amino acids. The CDR3 DNA is TGTGCCAGCAGTTACAGTAGGCAGGAAGCTGGTACGGACTATGGCTACACCTTC. Translated: CASSYSRQEAGTDYGYTF.

DNA for the CDR3: TGTGCCAGCAGTTTTTTGGGGGAGGGAGAGACCCAGTACTTC. This translates into CASSFLGEGETQYF. V usage is TRBV27 and J usage is TRBJ2-5; 7 positions match TRBD2. Germline V gives CDR1 MNHEY, CDR2 SMNVEV (reference sequence). The V segment lost 3 bases and the J segment 4 bases; nucleotides outside the gene matches: 5. The CDR3 runs 14 residues.

This clonotype has a handful of counts. This chain joins TRBV4-3 and TRBJ1-6; maybe TRBD1 (6 bases). Germline V gene lookup returns CDR1 LGHNA and CDR2 YSLEER. The CDR3 length is 19 residues. V gave up 0 bases and J gave up 0 bases, with 15 bases separating them. The CDR3 spells CASSQDPGRGGSYNSPLHF. CDR3 in DNA: TGCGCCAGCAGCCAAGATCCTGGCAGAGGGGGCTCCTATAATTCACCCCTCCACTTT.

The chain couples TRBV7-3 to TRBJ2-3, with a tentative D call TRBD1 (6 bases). The CDR3 totals 15 residues. Trimming took 6 bases from V and 6 from J, leaving 19 bases between them. CDR1 SGHTA and CDR2 FQGTGA come from the germline V gene. CDR3 in amino acids: CASRATGSQVDTQYF. CDR3 nucleotides: TGTGCCAGCAGGGCCACAGGGTCCCAGGTTGATACGCAGTATTTT.

The rearrangement uses TRBV5-1 and TRBJ2-7; TRBD2 matches 12 bases. The CDR3 contains 14 residues. Germline values: CDR1 SGHRS, CDR2 YFSETQ. J gave up 4 bases and V 3 bases, and 2 bases lay outside the gene matches. CDR3 in amino acids: CASSWTSGAYEQYV. The CDR3 region has the DNA TGCGCCAGCAGCTGGACTAGCGGGGCTTACGAGCAGTACGTC.

This clonotype was observed a handful of times. The gene calls are TRBV18 and TRBJ2-5; TRBD2 matches 8 bases. The germline CDR1 and CDR2 sequences are KGHSH and LQKENI. The length of the CDR3 is 14 residues. V was pared by 3 bases and J by 3 bases, with 3 bases of the junction left unmatched. In DNA, the CDR3 is TGTGCCAGCTCACCTAGCGGGGTAGAAGAGACCCAGTACTTC. Translated, it gives CASSPSGVEETQYF.

This clonotype has a handful of counts. The chain joins TRBV20-1 to TRBJ1-2; TRBD1 is a possible D gene (5 bases). Germline lookup yields CDR1 DFQATT and CDR2 SNEGSKA (reference sequence). The CDR3 contains 13 residues. Trimming stripped 3 bases from V and 6 bases from J, with 14 bases between. CDR3 in DNA: TGCAGTGCTAGTCCCAGGGCAGGGAATGGCTACACCTTC. Protein product: CSASPRAGNGYTF.

V gene TRBV28 combines with J gene TRBJ1-1; D perhaps matches TRBD1 (6 bases). The ends were cut back, 2 bases at V and 4 bases at J, with 11 bases in the middle. In germline, CDR1 is MDHEN, CDR2 SYDVKM. The CDR3 spans 14 residues. The CDR3 DNA sequence: TGTGCCAGCAGTTTAATCCAGGGGAGCACTGAAGCTTTCTTT. Translating gives CASSLIQGSTEAFF.

This clonotype was detected a few times. The chain joins TRBV20-1 to TRBJ2-3; D may be TRBD1 (5 bases). Germline CDR1 DFQATT, CDR2 SNEGSKA (reference sequence). V was shortened by 5 bases and J by 0 bases, with 12 bases between the two germline ends. This CDR3 region has 14 residues. This CDR3 is CSAQRQTSTDTQYF. As DNA, the CDR3 is TGCAGTGCTCAAAGACAGACTAGCACAGATACGCAGTATTTT.

A few counts support this clonotype. J is TRBJ1-5 and V is TRBV4-2, with unresolved D. The CDR3 contains 13 residues. V lost 3 bases, J lost 9 bases, and 12 bases lay in between. CDR1 LGHNA and CDR2 YNFKEQ come from the germline V gene. The DNA of the CDR3 is TGTGCCAGCAGCCAGCGGCCTGATGGGCCCCAGCATTTT. It yields the protein CASSQRPDGPQHF.

CDR3 region: CASSSGHPRAGYTF. The CDR3 coding sequence is TGTGCCAGCAGCTCTGGACACCCCCGTGCCGGCTACACCTTC. J is TRBJ1-2 and V is TRBV7-9; possibly TRBD1 for D (5 bases). Trimming removed 4 bases from V and 8 bases from J, with 17 bases in between. Per germline, CDR1 SEHNR and CDR2 FQNEAQ (reference sequence). The CDR3 totals 14 residues. The variable domain in full, completed from reference TRBV7-9 and TRBJ1-2, reads DTGVSQNPRHKITKRGQNVTFRCDPISEHNRLYWYRQTLGQGPEFLTYFQNEAQLEKSRLLSDRFSAERPKGSFSTLEIQRTEQGDSAMYLCASSSGHPRAGYTFGSGTRLTVV.

This clonotype has a handful of counts. V and J are TRBV30 and TRBJ1-3, with 7 bases identical to TRBD1. The CDR3 is 13 residues long. Germline CDR1 and CDR2: GTSNPN and SVGIG (reference sequence). The CDR3 DNA follows: TGTGCTTATCAGGGGGAACCTGGAAACACCATATATTTT. Translation: CAYQGEPGNTIYF.

This clonotype has a handful of counts. The J gene is TRBJ2-1, the V gene TRBV7-2, with 8 bases lining up with TRBD2. V lost 5 bases to trimming and J lost 5 bases; unmatched junction nucleotides: 5. This CDR3 comprises 14 residues. Germline V gene data show CDR1 as SGHTA and CDR2 as FQGNSA. CDR3 region: CASSLGGANNEQFF. The CDR3 DNA sequence: TGTGCCAGCAGCCTCGGGGGGGCCAACAATGAGCAGTTCTTC.

The V and J genes are TRBV7-3 and TRBJ2-2; 7 nucleotides agree with TRBD2. The CDR3 has 16 amino acids. CDR1 and CDR2 (germline): SGHTA, FQGTGA. With 2 bases clipped from V and 6 bases from J, the junction kept 9 bases outside the gene matches. The CDR3 DNA is TGTGCCAGCAGCTTACTTGGCGGGGGAGTCGCCGGGGAGCTGTTTTTT. This codes for CASSLLGGGVAGELFF. Together with reference TRBV7-3 and TRBJ2-2, the CDR3 gives the full variable domain: GAGVSQTPSNKVTEKGKYVELRCDPISGHTALYWYRQSLGQGPEFLIYFQGTGAADDSGLPNDRFFAVRPEGSVSTLKIQRTERGDSAVYLCASSLLGGGVAGELFFGEGSRLTVL.

This clonotype appeared many times. This chain joins TRBV10-3 and TRBJ2-2, with a weak D call TRBD1 (7 bases). The CDR3 extends over 16 amino acids. The V gene's germline CDR1 is ENHRY and CDR2 SYGVKD. Trimming cost V 7 bases and J 0 bases, with 15 bases left between them. CDR3 sequence (DNA): TGTGCCATCACCGCGGGGACAGATACGAACACCGGGGAGCTGTTTTTT. It yields the protein CAITAGTDTNTGELFF.

The rearrangement joins TRBV7-2 to TRBJ2-7, with TRBD1 matching over 11 bases. Losses at the gene ends were 2 bases for V and 5 bases for J; bases not matched to a gene: 2. This CDR3 is built from 14 residues. Germline lookup yields CDR1 SGHTA and CDR2 FQGNSA. CDR3 amino acids: CASSLRTGGDEQYF. DNA of the CDR3: TGTGCCAGCAGCTTACGGACAGGGGGCGACGAGCAGTACTTC.